The text below deals with one T cell receptor (beta chain). These data come from a study of blood T cell repertoires in COVID-19. Study context: Specimens from acute and convalescent COVID-19 originated in the United States, Italy and Spain. The analysed material was cDNA or gDNA that came from T cells, B-cell-depleted T cells, or PBMCs.

The germline V gene has CDR1 SGDLS and CDR2 YYNGEE. V dropped 1 base and J dropped 3 bases, with 11 bases sitting between them. The CDR3 has 14 amino acids. In the source study's methods: Counts of nucleated cells, estimated from reference gene primer amplification, were obtained. The assay was immunoSEQ multiplex PCR, and TCRdb's table has in-frame clones only and misses some. V, J and clone size reflect that table, while D and trimming were determined from the DNA. The sample shows about 120,000 clones, under 85% of them seen only once. The V and J genes are TRBV9 and TRBJ2-7, with TRBD1 as a possible D gene (5 bases). Material for sequencing was peripheral blood. This clonotype was sampled from a man aged 55-75 years with acute or convalescent COVID-19. The CDR3 nucleotides are TGTGCCAGCAGCGTAACCCGAGACAGCTACGAGCAGTACTTC. This gives the protein CASSVTRDSYEQYF.